This T cell receptor beta chain was obtained from a study of liver allograft versus peripheral blood T cells (dated by TCRdb to 2018 to 2020). Notes on the research overall: The study compared T cell receptor repertoires found within transplanted livers against repertoires in the peripheral blood of liver transplant recipients. On the study overall, not on this receptor specifically: T cell receptor repertoires inside liver allografts were reported to differ from those detected in peripheral blood.

From cysteine to phenylalanine, the CDR3 is 13 amino acids long. Just CDR3 DNA is preserved here, 39 bases in frame from base 1. CDR1 LNHDA and CDR2 SQIVND are derived from the germline V gene (reference sequence). To note about this clonotype: This clone's antigen is unknown. Since a much larger clone is just one base distant, this may be a read error.

TCRdb lists the instrument as Illumina MiSeq. TCRdb itself trimmed the public reads at Q25 with fastp, ran MiXCR and retained productive beta chains. Rows merge per CDR3 protein into single entries with the most common DNA and genes. The sample table holds about 1,100 distinct CDR3 sequences, of which approximately 40% were seen once. The top ten hold roughly 78% of the sample. The rearranged segments are TRBV19 and TRBJ1-2, with an unclear D gene assignment. The clonotype was recovered from a human patient who had a liver transplant. After a transplant, some T cells may have been passed on by the graft donor. The CDR3 reads CASSTNTNYGFTF. The sequence in DNA is TGTGCCAGTAGTACAAATACTAACTATGGCTTCACCTTC.